The clone carrying this T cell receptor beta chain was recorded once. The target antigen is unknown. These data belong to a study of cytomegalovirus exposure and HLA in healthy donors. Findings and limits, study-wide: The listing of about 150 TCR beta chains classed them as cytomegalovirus-associated.

Amplification used 60 Vbeta primers and 13 Jbeta primers. Profiled with immunoSEQ multiplex PCR; TCRdb holds only in-frame clones, not every one. The sample has under 100,000 clones; roughly 76% are singletons. Germline V CDR1 and CDR2: ENHRY, SYGVKD. V lost 6 bases, J lost 3 bases, and 6 bases stayed unmatched. There are 14 residues in the CDR3. The material sequenced was PBMCs. This sequence joins TRBV10-3 and TRBJ2-7, with 9 positions matching TRBD1. This sequence originates from a human donor in good health. CDR3 sequence: CAIRRTGDDYEQYF. Here the CDR3 DNA reads TGTGCCATCAGGAGGACAGGGGACGACTACGAGCAGTACTTC.